These 23 T cell receptor beta chains were sequenced from one sample in a study of graft-versus-host responses after intestinal transplantation listed by TCRdb under 2021. These receptors lack a known antigen. Libraries were constructed by the immunoSEQ multiplex PCR assay. The table comes from immuneACCESS by way of TCRdb, which keeps in-frame sequences with V and J called. Part of the clones is missing from these tables; in studies checked, under half for an unresolved V gene and the rest for unknown reasons. In this sample the table shows roughly 80,000 clones, more than 75% of which occur a single time. The top ten clones comprise less than 9.5% of the sample. This sample's time point label indicates: cells obtained before transplantation from donor or recipient. The source material was unstimulated CD8+ T cells sorted from spleen or lymph node cells, sampled before transplant. These receptors came from a human donor who was the organ donor for an intestinal transplant.

This clone came up once. This chain joins TRBV7-2 and TRBJ2-5; D call uncertain. Trimming pared 5 bases from V and 2 bases from J, leaving 12 bases between. CDR1 and CDR2 (germline): SGHTA, FQGNSA. This CDR3 contains 14 residues. CDR3 sequence: CASSVTGPQETQYF. The CDR3 DNA sequence: TGTGCCAGCAGCGTCACCGGGCCTCAAGAGACCCAGTACTTC.

The chain joins TRBV30 to TRBJ2-7; D unclear. Trimming took off 0 bases at V and 1 base at J, with 7 bases between the two ends. CDR3 length: 13 amino acids. Germline values: CDR1 GTSNPN, CDR2 SVGIG (reference sequence). The chain's CDR3 is CAWSVSSSYEQYF. CDR3 nucleotides: TGTGCCTGGAGTGTAAGCTCTTCCTACGAGCAGTACTTC.

The chain combines TRBV27 with TRBJ1-6; no reliable D call. The CDR3 totals 16 residues. Germline V CDR1 and CDR2: MNHEY, SMNVEV (reference sequence). V dropped 3 bases and J dropped 3 bases, with 12 bases sitting between them. The CDR3, as DNA: TGTGCCAGCAGTTTTGCCCCGGTGGACTATAATTCACCCCTCCACTTT. Translating it yields CASSFAPVDYNSPLHF.

The rearrangement links TRBV25-1 to TRBJ2-7; perhaps TRBD2 as D (6 bases). The CDR3 runs 14 residues. Trimming cost V 3 bases and J 3 bases, with 12 bases left between them. CDR1 MGHDK and CDR2 SYGVNS come from the germline V gene. The CDR3 nucleotides are TGTGCCAGCAGTGAGGAGCGGGTCCGCTACGAGCAGTACTTC. This gives the protein CASSEERVRYEQYF.

V is TRBV5-1 and J is TRBJ1-2; a possible D gene is TRBD1 (5 bases). The CDR3 contains 14 residues. CDR1 SGHRS and CDR2 YFSETQ come from the germline V gene. Trimming pared 0 bases from V and 4 bases from J, leaving 10 bases between. DNA for the CDR3: TGCGCCAGCAGCTTGGGGGGGACGGCCTATGGCTACACCTTC. This translates into CASSLGGTAYGYTF.

The chain combines TRBV7-6 with TRBJ2-3; possibly TRBD2 for D (5 bases). Germline assignment: CDR1 SGHVS and CDR2 FNYEAQ. The CDR3 is made up of 13 amino acids. Trimming took 1 base from V and 6 from J, leaving 8 bases between them. CDR3 nucleotide sequence: TGTGCCAGCAGCTTAGAAGTAGCGGATACGCAGTATTTT. Its protein product is CASSLEVADTQYF.

The chain uses TRBV11-2 and TRBJ2-2, with D hard to call. Germline CDR1 SGHAT, CDR2 FQNNGV. This CDR3 region has 15 residues. The V gene lost 0 bases and the J gene lost 10 bases, with 15 bases spanning the gap. The CDR3 DNA reads TGTGCCAGCAGCTTAGAATTTTCCCTCGCCTCGGAGCTGTTTTTT. Its translation: CASSLEFSLASELFF.

The chain couples TRBV30 to TRBJ2-1; weak D call: TRBD1 (5 bases). V lost 5 bases to trimming and J lost 3 bases, with 14 bases between them. The CDR3 extends over 14 amino acids. Per germline, CDR1 GTSNPN and CDR2 SVGIG (reference sequence). The chain's CDR3 is CAWAAGIGYNEQFF. CDR3 in DNA: TGTGCCTGGGCCGCAGGGATTGGCTACAATGAGCAGTTCTTC.

The chain uses TRBV6-5 and TRBJ2-1; 10 bases fit TRBD1. With 6 bases clipped from V and 12 bases from J, the junction kept 8 bases outside the gene matches. The length of the CDR3 is 13 residues. Germline V gene data show CDR1 as MNHEY and CDR2 as SVGAGI. The CDR3 DNA follows: TGTGCCAGCAGATCCCGGGACAGGGGAGGGCAGTTCTTC. It yields the protein CASRSRDRGGQFF.

The chain combines TRBV7-7 with TRBJ2-5; no firm D call. CDR1 is SSHAT and CDR2 is FNYEAQ in the germline V gene (reference sequence). With 5 bases removed from V and 2 bases from J, the gap between germline ends came to 12 bases. This CDR3 is 14 amino acids long. The CDR3 DNA follows: TGTGCCAGCAGCCCACGGGCAGAACAAGAGACCCAGTACTTC. Protein: CASSPRAEQETQYF.

V gene TRBV6-1 combines with J gene TRBJ2-3; D gene uncertain. Germline CDR1 and CDR2: MNHNS and SASEGT. The CDR3 consists of 18 residues. The ends were cut back, 2 bases at V and 0 bases at J, with 18 bases in the middle. The CDR3 bases are TGTGCCAGCAGTGAACTTGTGTGGCAGCTCACTAGCACAGATACGCAGTATTTT. Its protein product is CASSELVWQLTSTDTQYF.

This chain uses TRBV14 with TRBJ2-7; TRBD1 is a possible D gene (6 bases). CDR1 is SGHDN and CDR2 is FVKESK in the germline V gene. The CDR3 sequence is 17 residues long. V was trimmed by 1 base and J by 3 bases, leaving 19 bases between them. The CDR3 region has the DNA TGTGCCAGCAGCCAAGGGACGATGGACAGTAGTTACTACGAGCAGTACTTC. This gives the protein CASSQGTMDSSYYEQYF.

The V and J genes are TRBV27 and TRBJ2-5; 9 bases match TRBD1. The ends lost 6 bases at V and 1 base at J; junction bases unmatched: 6. CDR1 is MNHEY, CDR2 SMNVEV, per germline (reference sequence). This CDR3 is built from 15 residues. This CDR3 reads CASSRTGATQETQYF. In nucleotides, the CDR3 is TGTGCCAGCAGCCGGACAGGGGCAACCCAAGAGACCCAGTACTTC.

The genes are TRBV19 and TRBJ1-1; the D is unclear. With 1 base removed from V and 1 base from J, the gap between germline ends came to 10 bases. The CDR3 runs 15 residues. CDR1 and CDR2 (germline): LNHDA, SQIVND (reference sequence). In nucleotides, the CDR3 is TGTGCCAGTAGTATAGTCGGGGAAACGAACACTGAAGCTTTCTTT. Translation: CASSIVGETNTEAFF.

This chain connects TRBV2 to TRBJ1-1; possibly TRBD1 for D (6 bases). Germline CDR1 SNHLY, CDR2 FYNNEI. The CDR3 totals 14 residues. V gave up 7 bases and J gave up 4 bases, with 16 bases separating them. CDR3 DNA sequence: TGTGCCAGCATTGACAGGAACCGGGGCACTGAAGCTTTCTTT. Encoded protein: CASIDRNRGTEAFF.

The chain combines TRBV28 with TRBJ2-7; D unclear. The germline CDR1 and CDR2 sequences are MDHEN and SYDVKM. The CDR3 totals 11 residues. Trimming took off 4 bases at V and 3 bases at J, with 4 bases between the two ends. The chain's CDR3 is CASSSFYEQYF. The CDR3 nucleotides read TGTGCCAGCAGTTCTTTCTACGAGCAGTACTTC.

This chain links TRBV4-1 with TRBJ2-3, with TRBD2 matching over 13 bases. Germline CDR1 and CDR2: MGHRA and YSYEKL. CDR3 length: 17 residues. Trimming cost V 0 bases and J 4 bases; bases outside gene matches: 4. The DNA of the CDR3 is TGCGCCAGCAGCCAAGATCGGACTAGCGGGGGTGCAGATACGCAGTATTTT. Translated, it gives CASSQDRTSGGADTQYF.

This clone was seen a handful of times. The DNA of the CDR3 is TGTGCCAGCAGTCGGGGCCTCGGGGGGCAGTTCTTC. It encodes CASSRGLGGQFF. This sequence joins TRBV7-3 and TRBJ2-1; D is possibly TRBD2 (6 bases). Germline-derived CDR1 and CDR2 are SGHTA and FQGTGA. The CDR3 runs to 12 residues. Trimming left V 6 bases short and J 12 bases short, with 15 bases between.

The chain joins TRBV2 to TRBJ2-1, with TRBD2 identical over 11 bases. With V trimmed by 7 bases and J by 7 bases, 9 bases remained unmatched. Germline assignment: CDR1 SNHLY and CDR2 FYNNEI. The CDR3 spans 15 residues. The CDR3 region is CASIVLAGDWNEQFF. The DNA of the CDR3 is TGTGCCAGCATTGTACTAGCGGGGGATTGGAATGAGCAGTTCTTC.

The J gene is TRBJ2-5, the V gene TRBV4-2; perhaps TRBD2 as D (6 bases). Germline-derived CDR1 and CDR2 are LGHNA and YNFKEQ. Trimming left V 1 base short and J 0 bases short, with 9 bases between. This CDR3 spans 15 amino acids. CDR3 DNA: TGTGCCAGCAGCCAAGCCGGAGGGGACCAAGAGACCCAGTACTTC. This translates into CASSQAGGDQETQYF.

This chain joins TRBV5-1 and TRBJ2-5; no firm D call. The J call may be incorrect, as the DNA end agrees better with TRBJ2-7. Germline-derived CDR1 and CDR2 are SGHRS and YFSETQ. This CDR3 is built from 11 residues. Here the CDR3 DNA reads TGCGCCAGCAGCTCGAACTACGAGCAGTACTTC. It encodes CASSSNYEQYF.

This clone was observed a single time. The chain is built from TRBV29-1 and TRBJ2-1, with 7 nucleotides matching TRBD2. This CDR3 is built from 15 residues. Germline trimming cut 2 bases from V and 0 bases from J; bases unmatched to any gene: 4. Looked up from germline, CDR1 is SQVTM and CDR2 is ANQGSEA. CDR3: CSVEKGLSSYNEQFF. The DNA for the CDR3 is TGCAGCGTTGAAAAGGGACTAAGCTCCTACAATGAGCAGTTCTTC.

This rearrangement joins TRBV11-2 to TRBJ2-5; no definite D call. V dropped 6 bases and J dropped 5 bases, with 13 bases sitting between them. The CDR3 covers 13 residues. Germline values: CDR1 SGHAT, CDR2 FQNNGV. DNA for the CDR3: TGTGCCAGCAGTTCGCTCGGGTACGAGACCCAGTACTTC. Amino acid sequence: CASSSLGYETQYF.